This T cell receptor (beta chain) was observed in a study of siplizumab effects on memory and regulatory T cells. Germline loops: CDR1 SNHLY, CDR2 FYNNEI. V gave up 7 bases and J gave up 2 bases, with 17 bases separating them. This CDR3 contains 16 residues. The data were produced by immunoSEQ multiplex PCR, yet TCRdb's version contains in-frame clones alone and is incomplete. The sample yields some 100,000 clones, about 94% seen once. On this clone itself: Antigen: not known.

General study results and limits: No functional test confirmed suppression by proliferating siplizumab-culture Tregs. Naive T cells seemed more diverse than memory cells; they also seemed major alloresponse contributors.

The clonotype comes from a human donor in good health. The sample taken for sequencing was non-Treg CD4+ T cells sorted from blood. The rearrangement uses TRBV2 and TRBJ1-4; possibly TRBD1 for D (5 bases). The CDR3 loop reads CASTERGVQTNEKLFF. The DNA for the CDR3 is TGTGCCAGCACCGAAAGGGGTGTGCAGACTAATGAAAAACTGTTTTTT.